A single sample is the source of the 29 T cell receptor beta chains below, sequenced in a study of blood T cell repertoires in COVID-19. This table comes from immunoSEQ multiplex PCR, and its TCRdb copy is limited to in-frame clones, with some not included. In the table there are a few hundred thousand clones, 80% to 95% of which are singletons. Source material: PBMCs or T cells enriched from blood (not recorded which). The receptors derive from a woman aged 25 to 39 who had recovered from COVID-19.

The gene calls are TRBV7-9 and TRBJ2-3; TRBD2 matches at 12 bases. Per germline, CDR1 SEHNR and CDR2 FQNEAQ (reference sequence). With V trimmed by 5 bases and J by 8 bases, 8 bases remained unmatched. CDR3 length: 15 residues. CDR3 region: CASSQGSSGRGTQYF. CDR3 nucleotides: TGTGCCAGCAGCCAGGGGTCTAGCGGGAGGGGTACGCAGTATTTT.

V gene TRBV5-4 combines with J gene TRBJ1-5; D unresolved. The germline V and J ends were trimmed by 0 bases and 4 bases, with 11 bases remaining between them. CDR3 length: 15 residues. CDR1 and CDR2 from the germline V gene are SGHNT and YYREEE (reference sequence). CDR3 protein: CASSLGPAGNQPQHF. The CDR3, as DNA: TGTGCCAGCAGCTTGGGACCGGCAGGTAATCAGCCCCAGCATTTT.

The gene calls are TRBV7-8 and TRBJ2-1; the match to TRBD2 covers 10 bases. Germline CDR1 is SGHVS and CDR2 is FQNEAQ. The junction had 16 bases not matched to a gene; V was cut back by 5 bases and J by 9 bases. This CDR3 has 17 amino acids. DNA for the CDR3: TGTGCCAGCAGCCCCGTCCCCCCCAGCGGGAGGGTGGCTGAGCAGTTCTTC. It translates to CASSPVPPSGRVAEQFF.

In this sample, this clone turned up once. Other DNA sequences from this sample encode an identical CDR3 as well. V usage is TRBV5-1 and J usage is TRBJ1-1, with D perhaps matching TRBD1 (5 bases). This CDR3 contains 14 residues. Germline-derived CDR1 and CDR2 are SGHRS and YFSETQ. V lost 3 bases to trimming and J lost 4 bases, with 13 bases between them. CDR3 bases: TGCGCCAGCAGCTCCCAGGGAGCGGGCACTGAAGCTTTCTTT. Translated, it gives CASSSQGAGTEAFF.

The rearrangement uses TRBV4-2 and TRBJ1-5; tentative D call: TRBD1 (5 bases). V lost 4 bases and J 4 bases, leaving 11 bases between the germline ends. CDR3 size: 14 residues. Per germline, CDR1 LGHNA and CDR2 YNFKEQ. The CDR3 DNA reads TGTGCCAGCAGCCGCGGGACGGGGAATCAGCCCCAGCATTTT. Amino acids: CASSRGTGNQPQHF.

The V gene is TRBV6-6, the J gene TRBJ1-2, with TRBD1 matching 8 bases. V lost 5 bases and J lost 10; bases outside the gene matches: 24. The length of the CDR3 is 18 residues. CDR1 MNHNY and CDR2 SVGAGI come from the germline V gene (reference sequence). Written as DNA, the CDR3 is TGTGCCAGCAGTCCCACTTACTTCTCGACAGGGGCTAAATCTCACTACACCTTC. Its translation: CASSPTYFSTGAKSHYTF.

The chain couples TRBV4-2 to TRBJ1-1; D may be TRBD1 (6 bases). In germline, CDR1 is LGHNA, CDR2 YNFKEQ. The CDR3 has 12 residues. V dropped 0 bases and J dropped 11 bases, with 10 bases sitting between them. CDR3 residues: CASSQDPGAAFF. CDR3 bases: TGTGCCAGCAGCCAAGATCCAGGGGCCGCTTTCTTT.

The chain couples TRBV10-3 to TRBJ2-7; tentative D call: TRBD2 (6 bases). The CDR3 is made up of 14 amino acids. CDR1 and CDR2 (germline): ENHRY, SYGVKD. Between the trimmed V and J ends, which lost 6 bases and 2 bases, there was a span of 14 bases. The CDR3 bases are TGTGCCATCAGCCTGACCCGGGAGCCCTACGAGCAGTACTTC. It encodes CAISLTREPYEQYF.

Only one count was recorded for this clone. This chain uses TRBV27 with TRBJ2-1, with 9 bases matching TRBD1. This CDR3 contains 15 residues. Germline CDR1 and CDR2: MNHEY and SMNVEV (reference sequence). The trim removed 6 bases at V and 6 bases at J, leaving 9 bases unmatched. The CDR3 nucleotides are TGTGCCAGCAGCCTCCCCGGGACAGGGCGCAATGAGCAGTTCTTC. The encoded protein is CASSLPGTGRNEQFF.

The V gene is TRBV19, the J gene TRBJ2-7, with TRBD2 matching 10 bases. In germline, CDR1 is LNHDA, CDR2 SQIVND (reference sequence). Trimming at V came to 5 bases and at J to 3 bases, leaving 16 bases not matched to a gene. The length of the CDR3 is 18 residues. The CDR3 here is CASSAVGKVSGRNYEQYF. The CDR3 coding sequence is TGTGCCAGTAGTGCCGTCGGGAAAGTTAGCGGGAGGAACTACGAGCAGTACTTC.

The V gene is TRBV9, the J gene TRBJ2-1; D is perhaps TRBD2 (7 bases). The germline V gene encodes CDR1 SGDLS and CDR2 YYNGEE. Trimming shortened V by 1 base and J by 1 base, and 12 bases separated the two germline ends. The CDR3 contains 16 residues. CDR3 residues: CASSVLGGGSYNEQFF. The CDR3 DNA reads TGTGCCAGCAGCGTATTAGGGGGAGGGTCCTACAATGAGCAGTTCTTC.

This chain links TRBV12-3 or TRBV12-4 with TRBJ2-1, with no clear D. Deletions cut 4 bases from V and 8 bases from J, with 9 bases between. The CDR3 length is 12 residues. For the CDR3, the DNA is TGTGCCAGCAGTTCAACCAGCGATGAGCAGTTCTTC. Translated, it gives CASSSTSDEQFF.

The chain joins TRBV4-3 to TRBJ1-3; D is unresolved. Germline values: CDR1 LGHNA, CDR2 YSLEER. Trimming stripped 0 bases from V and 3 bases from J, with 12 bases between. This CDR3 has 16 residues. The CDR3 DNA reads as TGCGCCAGCAGCCAAGAAGACCGGGAGGGTGGAAACACCATATATTTT. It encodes CASSQEDREGGNTIYF.

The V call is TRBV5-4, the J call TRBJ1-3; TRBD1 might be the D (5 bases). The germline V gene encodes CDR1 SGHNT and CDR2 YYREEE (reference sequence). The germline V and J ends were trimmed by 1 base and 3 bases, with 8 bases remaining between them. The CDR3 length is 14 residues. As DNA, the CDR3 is TGTGCCAGCAGCTTGTTAGGGGATGGAAACACCATATATTTT. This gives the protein CASSLLGDGNTIYF.

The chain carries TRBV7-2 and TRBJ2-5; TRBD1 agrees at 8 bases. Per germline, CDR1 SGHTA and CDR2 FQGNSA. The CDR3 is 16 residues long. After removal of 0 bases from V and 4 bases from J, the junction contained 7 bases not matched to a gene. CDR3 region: CASSLARAGGSETQYF. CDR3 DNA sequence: TGTGCCAGCAGCTTAGCCCGCGCAGGGGGCTCAGAGACCCAGTACTTC.

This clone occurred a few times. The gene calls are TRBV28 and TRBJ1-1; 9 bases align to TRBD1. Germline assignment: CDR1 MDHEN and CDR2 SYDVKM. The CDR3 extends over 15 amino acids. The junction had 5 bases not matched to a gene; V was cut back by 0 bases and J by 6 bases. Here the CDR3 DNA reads TGTGCCAGCAGTTTATGGGGACAGGGTAGACCTGAAGCTTTCTTT. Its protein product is CASSLWGQGRPEAFF.

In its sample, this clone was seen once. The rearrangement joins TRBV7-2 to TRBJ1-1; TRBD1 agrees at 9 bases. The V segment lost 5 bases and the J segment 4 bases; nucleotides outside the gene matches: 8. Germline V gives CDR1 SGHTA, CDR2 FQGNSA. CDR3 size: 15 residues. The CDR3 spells CASSMTGGLGTEAFF. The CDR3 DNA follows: TGTGCCAGCAGCATGACAGGGGGATTGGGCACTGAAGCTTTCTTT.

The CDR3 nucleotides read TGTGCCAGCAGCTTCGGGGGTCACAATGAGCAGTTCTTC. It codes for CASSFGGHNEQFF. J is TRBJ2-1 and V is TRBV7-6; TRBD2 is a possible D gene (6 bases). From germline, CDR1 is SGHVS and CDR2 FNYEAQ. With 3 bases removed from V and 5 bases from J, the gap between germline ends came to 8 bases. CDR3 size: 13 residues.

DNA of the CDR3: TGTGCCAGCTCACCACCGAAGCCCTACGAGCAGTACTTC. Its protein is CASSPPKPYEQYF. The chain is built from TRBV18 and TRBJ2-7; D call uncertain. Per germline, CDR1 KGHSH and CDR2 LQKENI. The CDR3 length is 13 residues. V lost 0 bases to trimming and J lost 2 bases, with 5 bases between them.

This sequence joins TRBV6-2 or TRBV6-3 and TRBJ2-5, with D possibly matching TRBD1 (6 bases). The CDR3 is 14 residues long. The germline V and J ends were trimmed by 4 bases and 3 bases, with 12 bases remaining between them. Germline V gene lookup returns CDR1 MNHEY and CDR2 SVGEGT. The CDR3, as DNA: TGTGCCAGCAGTTCCCAGGGGCAGAAAGAGACCCAGTACTTC. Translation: CASSSQGQKETQYF.

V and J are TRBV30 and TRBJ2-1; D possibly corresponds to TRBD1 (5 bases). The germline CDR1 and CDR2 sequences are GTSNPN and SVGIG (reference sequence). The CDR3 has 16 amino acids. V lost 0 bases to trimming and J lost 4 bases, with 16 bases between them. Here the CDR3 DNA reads TGTGCCTGGAGTGTACAAACGGCAGGGCCTTACAATGAGCAGTTCTTC. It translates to CAWSVQTAGPYNEQFF.

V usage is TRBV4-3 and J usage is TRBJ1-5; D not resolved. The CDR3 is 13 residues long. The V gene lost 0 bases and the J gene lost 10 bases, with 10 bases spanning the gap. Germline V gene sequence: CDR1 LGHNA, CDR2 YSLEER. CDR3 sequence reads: CASSQDPSDPQHF. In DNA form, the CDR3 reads TGCGCCAGCAGCCAAGATCCGAGCGATCCCCAGCATTTT.

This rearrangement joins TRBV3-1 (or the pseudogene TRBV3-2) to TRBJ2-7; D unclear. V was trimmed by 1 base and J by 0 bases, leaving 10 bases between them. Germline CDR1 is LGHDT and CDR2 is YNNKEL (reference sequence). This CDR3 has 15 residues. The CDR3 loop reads CASSQVPGFSYEQYF. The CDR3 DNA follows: TGTGCCAGCAGCCAAGTCCCAGGCTTCTCCTACGAGCAGTACTTC.

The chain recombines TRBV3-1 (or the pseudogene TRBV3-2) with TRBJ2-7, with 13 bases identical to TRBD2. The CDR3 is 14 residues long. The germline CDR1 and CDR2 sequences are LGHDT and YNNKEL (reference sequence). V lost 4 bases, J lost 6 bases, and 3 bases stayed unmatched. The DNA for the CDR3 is TGTGCCAGCAGCCCCACTAGCGGGAGGGGCGAGCAGTACTTC. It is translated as CASSPTSGRGEQYF.

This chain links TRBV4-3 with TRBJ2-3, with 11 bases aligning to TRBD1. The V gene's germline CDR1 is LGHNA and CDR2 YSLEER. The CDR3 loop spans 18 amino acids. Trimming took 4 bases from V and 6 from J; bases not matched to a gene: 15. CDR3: CASSPHGPRTGGPDTQYF. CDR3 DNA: TGCGCCAGCAGCCCCCATGGTCCTAGGACAGGGGGCCCGGATACGCAGTATTTT.

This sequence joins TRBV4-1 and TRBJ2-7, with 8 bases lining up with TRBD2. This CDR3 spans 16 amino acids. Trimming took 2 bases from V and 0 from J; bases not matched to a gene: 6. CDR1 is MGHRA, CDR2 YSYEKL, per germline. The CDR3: CASSQHDTSGSYEQYF. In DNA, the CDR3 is TGCGCCAGCAGCCAACATGATACTAGCGGCTCCTACGAGCAGTACTTC.

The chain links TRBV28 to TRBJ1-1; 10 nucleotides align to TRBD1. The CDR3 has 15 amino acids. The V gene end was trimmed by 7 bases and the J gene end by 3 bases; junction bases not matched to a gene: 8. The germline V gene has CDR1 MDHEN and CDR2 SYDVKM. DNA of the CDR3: TGTGCCAGCACACCGACAGGGGGCGCGCACACTGAAGCTTTCTTT. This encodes CASTPTGGAHTEAFF.

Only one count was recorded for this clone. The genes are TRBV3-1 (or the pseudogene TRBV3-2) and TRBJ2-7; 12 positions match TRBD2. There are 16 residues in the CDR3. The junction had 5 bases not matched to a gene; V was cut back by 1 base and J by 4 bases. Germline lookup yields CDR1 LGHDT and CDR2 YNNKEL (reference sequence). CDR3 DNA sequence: TGTGCCAGCAGCCAAGGACTAGCGGGAGTTTGGTACGAGCAGTACTTC. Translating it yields CASSQGLAGVWYEQYF.

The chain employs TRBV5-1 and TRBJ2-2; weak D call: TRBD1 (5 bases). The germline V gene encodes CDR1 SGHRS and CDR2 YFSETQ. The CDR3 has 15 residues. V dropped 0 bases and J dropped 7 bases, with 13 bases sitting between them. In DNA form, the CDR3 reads TGCGCCAGCAGCTTGGGGCCAGGGCAGTTCGGGGAGCTGTTTTTT. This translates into CASSLGPGQFGELFF.